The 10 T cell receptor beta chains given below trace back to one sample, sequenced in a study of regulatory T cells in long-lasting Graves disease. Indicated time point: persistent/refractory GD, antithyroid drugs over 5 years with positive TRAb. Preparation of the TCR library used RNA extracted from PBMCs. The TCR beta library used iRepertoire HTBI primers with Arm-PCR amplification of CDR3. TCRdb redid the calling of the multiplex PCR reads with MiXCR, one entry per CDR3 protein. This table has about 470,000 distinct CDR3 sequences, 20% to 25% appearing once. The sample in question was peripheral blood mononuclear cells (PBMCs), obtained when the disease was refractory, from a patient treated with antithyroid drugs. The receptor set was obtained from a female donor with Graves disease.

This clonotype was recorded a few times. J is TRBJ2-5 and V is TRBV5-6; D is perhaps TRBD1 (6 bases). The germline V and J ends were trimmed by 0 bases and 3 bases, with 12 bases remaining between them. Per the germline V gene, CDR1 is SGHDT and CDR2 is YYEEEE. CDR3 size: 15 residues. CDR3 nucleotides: TGTGCCAGCAGCTTGGGGGCCAGGGGTGAAGAGACCCAGTACTTC. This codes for CASSLGARGEETQYF.

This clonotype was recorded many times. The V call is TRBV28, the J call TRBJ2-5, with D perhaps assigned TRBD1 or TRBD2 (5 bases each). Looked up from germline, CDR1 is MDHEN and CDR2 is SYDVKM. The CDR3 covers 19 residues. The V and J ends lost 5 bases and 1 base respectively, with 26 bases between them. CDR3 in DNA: TGTGCCAGCAGTCAAATATCTTTTCGGGGACCGAGCCGCCAAGAGACCCAGTACTTC. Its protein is CASSQISFRGPSRQETQYF.

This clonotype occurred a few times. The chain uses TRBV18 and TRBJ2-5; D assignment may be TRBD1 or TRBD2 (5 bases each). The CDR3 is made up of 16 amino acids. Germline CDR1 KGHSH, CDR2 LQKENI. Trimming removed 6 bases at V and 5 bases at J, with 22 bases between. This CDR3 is CASSPLGPGAGETQYF. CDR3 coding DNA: TGTGCCAGCTCCCCGCTCGGTCCCGGGGCTGGGGAGACCCAGTACTTC.

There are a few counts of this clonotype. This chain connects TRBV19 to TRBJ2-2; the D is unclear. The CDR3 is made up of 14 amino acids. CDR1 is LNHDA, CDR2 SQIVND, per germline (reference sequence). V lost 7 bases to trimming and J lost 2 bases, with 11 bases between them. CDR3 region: CASTPPRNTGELFF. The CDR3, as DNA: TGTGCCAGTACCCCTCCGAGAAACACCGGGGAGCTGTTTTTT. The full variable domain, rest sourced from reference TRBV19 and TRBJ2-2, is DGGITQSPKYLFRKEGQNVTLSCEQNLNHDAMYWYRQDPGQGLRLIYYSQIVNDFQKGDIAEGYSVSREKKESFPLTVTSAQKNPTAFYLCASTPPRNTGELFFGEGSRLTVL.

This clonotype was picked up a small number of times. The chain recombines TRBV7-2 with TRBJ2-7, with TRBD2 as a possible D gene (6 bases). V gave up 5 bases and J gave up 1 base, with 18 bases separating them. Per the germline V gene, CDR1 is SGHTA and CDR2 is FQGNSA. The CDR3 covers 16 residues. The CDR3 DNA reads TGTGCCAGCAGCCCCCAAATCGGACGGGAGTCCTACGAGCAGTACTTC. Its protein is CASSPQIGRESYEQYF.

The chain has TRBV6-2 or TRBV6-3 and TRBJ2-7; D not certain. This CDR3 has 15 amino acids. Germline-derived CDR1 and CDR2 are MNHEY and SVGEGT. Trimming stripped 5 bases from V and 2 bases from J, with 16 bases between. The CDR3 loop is CASSVTAGVAYEQYF. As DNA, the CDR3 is TGTGCCAGCAGTGTTACTGCTGGGGTTGCCTACGAGCAGTACTTC.

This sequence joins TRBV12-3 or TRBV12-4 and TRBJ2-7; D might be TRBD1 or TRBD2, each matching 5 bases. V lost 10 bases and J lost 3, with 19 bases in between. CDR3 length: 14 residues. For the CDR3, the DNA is TGTGCCACCGCCCTCGGGGCCGGCCTCTACGAGCAGTACTTC. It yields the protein CATALGAGLYEQYF.

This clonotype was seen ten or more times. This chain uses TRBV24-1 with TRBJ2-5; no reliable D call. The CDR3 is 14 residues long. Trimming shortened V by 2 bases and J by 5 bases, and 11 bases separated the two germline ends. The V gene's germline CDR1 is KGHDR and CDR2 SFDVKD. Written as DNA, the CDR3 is TGTGCCACCAGTGATTCGCTGGTCAGGGAGACCCAGTACTTC. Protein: CATSDSLVRETQYF.

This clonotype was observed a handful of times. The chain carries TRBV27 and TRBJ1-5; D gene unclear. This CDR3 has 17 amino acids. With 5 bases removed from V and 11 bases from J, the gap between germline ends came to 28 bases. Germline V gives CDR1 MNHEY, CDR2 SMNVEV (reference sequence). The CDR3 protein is CASSPLNLRAPSLAQHF. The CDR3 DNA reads TGTGCCAGCAGTCCTCTGAACCTCCGGGCCCCCAGTTTAGCCCAGCATTTT.

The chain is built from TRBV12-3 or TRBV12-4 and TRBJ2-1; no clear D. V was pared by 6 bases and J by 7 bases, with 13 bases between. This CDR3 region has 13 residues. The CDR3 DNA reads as TGTGCCAGCAGCCTACTTCCCGGGAATGAGCAGTTCTTC. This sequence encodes CASSLLPGNEQFF.